A single sample is the source of the 22 T cell receptor beta chains below, sequenced in a study of blood T cells in healthy people across ages. Alongside a J-beta primer mix, a sample-barcoded 5' primer served in a second PCR lasting about 7 to 11 cycles. TCRdb re-called the 5' RACE reads through MiXCR, storing one row per CDR3 protein. This table holds some 790,000 distinct CDR3 sequences, about 30% found once. The sample taken for sequencing was blood. These receptors all come from a woman aged 80 or over in good health.

The chain employs TRBV5-1 and TRBJ2-1; 10 bases map to TRBD2. V was clipped by 3 bases and J by 1 base; unmatched bases: 13. This CDR3 is 19 amino acids long. From germline, CDR1 is SGHRS and CDR2 YFSETQ. The CDR3 region has the DNA TGCGCCAGCAGCTCACGTTGGACTAGCGGAGAAGGATCCTACAATGAGCAGTTCTTC. This codes for CASSSRWTSGEGSYNEQFF.

In its sample, this clonotype was seen a few times. The chain is built from TRBV6-2 or TRBV6-3 and TRBJ2-6; no firm D call. Trimming removed 0 bases from V and 2 bases from J, with 14 bases in between. The CDR3 totals 18 residues. Germline lookup yields CDR1 MNHEY and CDR2 SVGEGT. The CDR3: CASSYSRAPSPGANVLTF. CDR3 bases: TGTGCCAGCAGTTACTCAAGGGCGCCCTCGCCTGGGGCCAACGTCCTGACTTTC.

This clonotype appeared many times. This chain links TRBV6-5 with TRBJ2-1; D may be TRBD1 (5 bases). The germline CDR1 and CDR2 sequences are MNHEY and SVGAGI. The germline V and J ends were trimmed by 5 bases and 6 bases, with 11 bases remaining between them. This CDR3 has 13 residues. For the CDR3, the DNA is TGTGCCAGCAGTCAATTTAGGGGCAATGAGCAGTTCTTC. It specifies CASSQFRGNEQFF.

V and J are TRBV5-1 and TRBJ2-3, with D perhaps matching TRBD2 (5 bases). This CDR3 is 16 amino acids long. Trimming took off 4 bases at V and 2 bases at J, with 17 bases between the two ends. Per germline, CDR1 SGHRS and CDR2 YFSETQ. CDR3 sequence: CASSRLGGRSTDTQYF. CDR3 coding DNA: TGCGCCAGCAGCCGGTTAGGAGGACGATCCACAGATACGCAGTATTTT.

This clonotype was counted ten times or more. One junction end disagrees with the germline gene, perhaps due to a read error. CDR3 nucleotides: TGTGCTAGCAGCCTATCAGGGGCGGACGAGCAGTACTTC. Its protein product is CASSLSGADEQYF. V gene TRBV7-7 combines with J gene TRBJ2-7; TRBD1 might be the D (6 bases). CDR1 is SSHAT and CDR2 is FNYEAQ in the germline V gene (reference sequence). CDR3 length: 13 amino acids.

The chain recombines TRBV11-2 with TRBJ2-2, with 8 nucleotides matching TRBD2. The CDR3 extends over 21 amino acids. The trim removed 5 bases at V and 1 base at J, leaving 21 bases unmatched. The germline gives CDR1 SGHAT, CDR2 FQNNGV. The CDR3 nucleotides read TGTGCCAGCAGCCATTGGGGCGGGCGATCCAGCGGGGGCTGGAACACCGGGGAGCTGTTTTTT. Translating it yields CASSHWGGRSSGGWNTGELFF.

This clonotype was observed many times. J is TRBJ1-4 and V is TRBV6-1; D is uncertain. The CDR3 sequence is 15 residues long. V was pared by 9 bases and J by 0 bases, with 14 bases between. Germline V CDR1 and CDR2: MNHNS, SASEGT. For the CDR3, the DNA is TGTGCCAGTCTGGGCCAACCTCCAACTAATGAAAAACTGTTTTTT. The encoded protein is CASLGQPPTNEKLFF.

This clonotype came up many times. The chain has TRBV9 and TRBJ2-5, with a weak D call TRBD2 (5 bases). The CDR3 is 15 amino acids. V lost 3 bases, J lost 6 bases, and 18 bases lay in between. Germline V CDR1 and CDR2: SGDLS, YYNGEE. CDR3 bases: TGTGCCAGCAGCGAGTCCCCCGTGAGGGCGAAGACCCAGTACTTC. Encoded protein: CASSESPVRAKTQYF.

In the case of this clonotype: It may be a read error: a sequence one base away is much more abundant. The chain employs TRBV6-5 and TRBJ2-1; D might be TRBD1 or TRBD2, each matching 5 bases. The CDR3 loop spans 11 amino acids. Germline V lookup: CDR1 MNHEY, CDR2 SVGAGI. CDR3 DNA sequence: TGTGCCAGCAGTTCGGGCAATGAGGGGTTATTC. The encoded protein is CASSSGNEGLF.

This clonotype has ten or more counts. This chain joins TRBV7-2 and TRBJ2-1; D not certain. This CDR3 contains 13 residues. Trimming cost V 1 base and J 10 bases, with 11 bases left between them. Germline V lookup: CDR1 SGHTA, CDR2 FQGNSA. CDR3 loop: CASSLVTRSEQFF. In nucleotides, the CDR3 is TGTGCCAGCAGCTTAGTAACCCGAAGCGAGCAGTTCTTC. Variable domain in full (rest from reference TRBV7-2 and TRBJ2-1): GAGVSQSPSNKVTEKGKDVELRCDPISGHTALYWYRQSLGQGLEFLIYFQGNSAPDKSGLPSDRFSAERTGGSVSTLTIQRTQQEDSAVYLCASSLVTRSEQFFGPGTRLTVL.

Only a few counts were recorded for this clonotype. V and J are TRBV6-5 and TRBJ2-2, with TRBD1 matching 7 bases. The germline gives CDR1 MNHEY, CDR2 SVGAGI. V lost 2 bases and J lost 0; bases outside the gene matches: 3. The CDR3 consists of 16 residues. The DNA for the CDR3 is TGTGCCAGCAGTTACCAGACAGGGACGAACACCGGGGAGCTGTTTTTT. As protein: CASSYQTGTNTGELFF.

The chain joins TRBV7-2 to TRBJ1-1; a possible D gene is TRBD1 (6 bases). V lost 0 bases to trimming and J lost 6 bases, with 8 bases between them. The CDR3 has 13 amino acids. Germline assignment: CDR1 SGHTA and CDR2 FQGNSA. CDR3 protein: CASSLAWGPEAFF. CDR3 DNA sequence: TGTGCCAGCAGCTTAGCGTGGGGGCCTGAAGCTTTCTTT. Full variable domain (remainder filled in from reference TRBV7-2 and TRBJ1-1): GAGVSQSPSNKVTEKGKDVELRCDPISGHTALYWYRQSLGQGLEFLIYFQGNSAPDKSGLPSDRFSAERTGGSVSTLTIQRTQQEDSAVYLCASSLAWGPEAFFGQGTRLTVV.

J is TRBJ2-2 and V is TRBV5-1; 10 bases agree with TRBD2. Trimming cost V 4 bases and J 4 bases; bases outside gene matches: 4. The CDR3 has 15 residues. Germline-derived CDR1 and CDR2 are SGHRS and YFSETQ. CDR3 region: CASSGLAALTGELFF. Written as DNA, the CDR3 is TGCGCCAGCAGCGGACTAGCGGCCCTCACCGGGGAGCTGTTTTTT. The variable domain in full, completed from reference TRBV5-1 and TRBJ2-2, reads KAGVTQTPRYLIKTRGQQVTLSCSPISGHRSVSWYQQTPGQGLQFLFEYFSETQRNKGNFPGRFSGRQFSNSRSEMNVSTLELGDSALYLCASSGLAALTGELFFGEGSRLTVL.

Many counts were recorded for this clonotype. This chain connects TRBV7-6 to TRBJ1-2, with D possibly being TRBD1 (6 bases). V was cut by 0 bases and J by 6 bases, with 20 bases left in between. Germline lookup yields CDR1 SGHVS and CDR2 FNYEAQ. CDR3 length: 17 amino acids. The CDR3 nucleotides read TGTGCCAGCAGCTTAGCCGTCAGGGGAGATGGGGGAGATGGCTACACCTTC. Residues: CASSLAVRGDGGDGYTF.

To note about this clonotype: This could be a read error, since a much larger clone is one nucleotide away. This rearrangement joins TRBV29-1 to TRBJ2-7; 7 nucleotides match TRBD1. Germline V gene data show CDR1 as SQVTM and CDR2 as ANQGSEA. Trimming cost V 7 bases and J 4 bases; bases outside gene matches: 7. The CDR3 is made up of 12 amino acids. The CDR3, as DNA: TGCAGCGGTAGGACAGGAAGTTACGAGCAGTACTTC. It specifies CSGRTGSYEQYF.

CDR3 region: CASSSPGFGNQPQHF. CDR3 nucleotide sequence: TGTGCCAGCAGCTCCCCAGGGTTCGGCAATCAGCCCCAGCATTTT. This chain uses TRBV11-2 with TRBJ1-5; a possible D gene is TRBD1 (5 bases). The germline V gene encodes CDR1 SGHAT and CDR2 FQNNGV. CDR3 length: 15 amino acids. The germline V and J ends were trimmed by 4 bases and 2 bases, with 12 bases remaining between them.

About this clonotype itself: Just one base apart from a much larger clone, this may be a read error. This chain connects TRBV7-9 to TRBJ1-1; 8 positions agree with TRBD1. From germline, CDR1 is SEHNR and CDR2 FQNEAQ (reference sequence). This CDR3 is 14 amino acids long. Here the CDR3 reads CANSTWTGTPEAFF. In DNA form, the CDR3 reads TGTGCCAACAGCACCTGGACAGGGACACCTGAAGCTTTCTTT.

This clonotype was counted ten times or more. A single base separates this from a much larger clone, so it may be a read error. This chain links TRBV29-1 with TRBJ1-2; no reliable D call. Germline V gene sequence: CDR1 SQVTM, CDR2 ANQGSEA. This CDR3 is 11 amino acids long. The V and J ends lost 3 bases and 1 base respectively, with 3 bases between them. Written as DNA, the CDR3 is TGCAGCGTTGAGATTAACTATGGCTACACCTTC. It specifies CSVEINYGYTF.

Only a few counts were recorded for this clonotype. The chain is built from TRBV18 and TRBJ2-5; no clear D gene. V shed 3 bases and J shed 5 bases, with 19 bases lying between them. The V gene's germline CDR1 is KGHSH and CDR2 LQKENI. CDR3 size: 16 residues. The CDR3 coding sequence is TGTGCCAGCTCACCGGATCGATCAGAAGTTTGGGAGACCCAGTACTTC. Amino acid sequence: CASSPDRSEVWETQYF.

This clonotype was counted ten times or more. The gene calls are TRBV6-2 or TRBV6-3 and TRBJ2-1, with D possibly being TRBD1 or TRBD2 (5 bases each). Trimming took off 7 bases at V and 4 bases at J, with 20 bases between the two ends. Germline CDR1 is MNHEY and CDR2 is SVGEGT. The CDR3 loop spans 16 amino acids. CDR3 sequence: CASTESKGRVYNEQFF. For the CDR3, the DNA is TGTGCCAGCACCGAGTCGAAGGGGCGGGTATACAATGAGCAGTTCTTC.

The V gene is TRBV6-2 or TRBV6-3, the J gene TRBJ2-1; TRBD2 matches 8 bases. The CDR3 sequence is 12 residues long. The V gene's germline CDR1 is MNHEY and CDR2 SVGEGT. J lost 15 bases, V lost 2 bases, and 6 bases had no gene match. The CDR3 spells CASSYPGLEMFF. The CDR3 DNA reads as TGTGCCAGCAGTTACCCGGGACTAGAAATGTTCTTC.

This clonotype was detected ten times or more. J is TRBJ1-1 and V is TRBV24-1; weak D call: TRBD1 (5 bases). The V end was cut by 4 bases, the J end by 7 bases, with 6 bases between. From germline, CDR1 is KGHDR and CDR2 SFDVKD. The CDR3 contains 11 residues. DNA for the CDR3: TGTGCCACCAGTGAGCAGGGTGAAGCTTTCTTT. It is translated as CATSEQGEAFF.